This T cell receptor (beta chain) originates from a study of cytomegalovirus exposure and HLA in healthy donors. General study findings and limits: Fewer N-insertions (relative to the approximately 700-donor mean) were reportedly seen in an Asian-associated ancestry cluster in a later analysis. As immune exposure information, only CMV serostatus was available. Other equally common chains were less clonally expanded than HLA-associated TCR beta chains, a later analysis showed.

With V trimmed by 2 bases and J by 1 base, 8 bases remained unmatched. Germline loops: CDR1 MNHNS, CDR2 SASEGT. The length of the CDR3 is 17 residues. With respect to this clone: The antigen remains unidentified.

The PCR was carried out with 60 Vbeta primers and 13 Jbeta primers. Sequencing used immunoSEQ multiplex PCR; TCRdb keeps in-frame clones, though not all of them. The data show 100,000 to 150,000 clones, with 65% to 85% seen just once and under 4.5% held by the top ten. The J gene is TRBJ1-5, the V gene TRBV6-1; 7 nucleotides match TRBD1. This clonotype was sampled from a man between 18 and 35 years old in good health and CMV-seropositive. Specimen: PBMCs. The CDR3 sequence: CASSELGQPGSNQPQHF. The CDR3 DNA is TGTGCCAGCAGTGAATTGGGACAGCCGGGGAGCAATCAGCCCCAGCATTTT.